Listed here are 5 T cell receptor beta chains from one sample, sequenced in a study of T-cell memory formation after mild COVID-19 (dated by TCRdb to 2020 to 2022). The library relied on 5' RACE. The instrument given in TCRdb is Illumina NovaSeq 6000. TCRdb's own reprocessing of the public reads used fastp at Q25 and MiXCR and kept productive beta chains. Rows are combined by CDR3 protein, so each entry shows the most common genes and DNA. The sample table shows around 150,000 distinct CDR3 sequences, and 30% to 35% are seen once. The ten largest make up about 12% of the sample. Sequencing was carried out using PBMCs or a T cell subset sorted from them (not recorded which). The receptor set was obtained from an adult woman who had mild COVID-19 (a few samples of this study predate the infection). The sample titles of this study are shuffled in the database, so cell type and time point are left out; the donor was told from shared clones.

This chain connects TRBV29-1 to TRBJ2-3; D is possibly TRBD1 (5 bases). Germline-derived CDR1 and CDR2 are SQVTM and ANQGSEA. Trimming cost V 4 bases and J 3 bases, with 14 bases left between them. This CDR3 has 14 residues. The CDR3 coding sequence is TGCAGCGTTGCAAGGGGCGCAGGGACAGATACGCAGTATTTT. This encodes CSVARGAGTDTQYF.

The table lists this clonotype with a few counts. V usage is TRBV12-3 or TRBV12-4 and J usage is TRBJ1-3; D may be TRBD1 (6 bases). V gave up 7 bases and J gave up 0 bases, with 16 bases separating them. The CDR3 sequence is 16 residues long. The CDR3: CASKVAGATSGNTIYF. The CDR3 region has the DNA TGTGCCAGCAAAGTCGCAGGGGCGACCTCTGGAAACACCATATATTTT.

This clonotype was seen more than once but under ten times. J is TRBJ1-1 and V is TRBV4-2, with D unresolved. V was trimmed by 1 base and J by 7 bases, leaving 7 bases between them. Germline CDR1 reads LGHNA; CDR2 reads YNFKEQ. This CDR3 contains 12 residues. CDR3 DNA: TGTGCCAGCAGCCAAGGGCCGAATGAAGCTTTCTTT. The encoded protein is CASSQGPNEAFF.

In its sample, this clonotype was seen many times. CDR3 nucleotides: TGTGCCAGCAGCTTAGGGGGTTTGGGCAAAAACATTCAGTACTTC. Translated: CASSLGGLGKNIQYF. This chain links TRBV11-2 with TRBJ2-4; D is ambiguous. There are 15 residues in the CDR3. Germline CDR1 SGHAT, CDR2 FQNNGV. The germline V and J ends were trimmed by 1 base and 3 bases, with 10 bases remaining between them. Full variable domain (missing parts from reference TRBV11-2 and TRBJ2-4): EAGVAQSPRYKIIEKRQSVAFWCNPISGHATLYWYQQILGQGPKLLIQFQNNGVVDDSQLPKDRFSAERLKGVDSTLKIQPAKLEDSAVYLCASSLGGLGKNIQYFGAGTRLSVL.

This clonotype was recorded only once. J is TRBJ2-3 and V is TRBV15, with D possibly being TRBD1 or TRBD2 (5 bases each). The CDR3 contains 20 residues. The V gene lost 4 bases and the J gene lost 1 base, with 27 bases spanning the gap. The germline gives CDR1 LNHNV, CDR2 YYDKDF (reference sequence). DNA of the CDR3: TGTGCCACCAGCACCCCCCTCAAGGGGTGGGGGAAGGTTGGCACAGATACGCAGTATTTT. Its protein product is CATSTPLKGWGKVGTDTQYF.